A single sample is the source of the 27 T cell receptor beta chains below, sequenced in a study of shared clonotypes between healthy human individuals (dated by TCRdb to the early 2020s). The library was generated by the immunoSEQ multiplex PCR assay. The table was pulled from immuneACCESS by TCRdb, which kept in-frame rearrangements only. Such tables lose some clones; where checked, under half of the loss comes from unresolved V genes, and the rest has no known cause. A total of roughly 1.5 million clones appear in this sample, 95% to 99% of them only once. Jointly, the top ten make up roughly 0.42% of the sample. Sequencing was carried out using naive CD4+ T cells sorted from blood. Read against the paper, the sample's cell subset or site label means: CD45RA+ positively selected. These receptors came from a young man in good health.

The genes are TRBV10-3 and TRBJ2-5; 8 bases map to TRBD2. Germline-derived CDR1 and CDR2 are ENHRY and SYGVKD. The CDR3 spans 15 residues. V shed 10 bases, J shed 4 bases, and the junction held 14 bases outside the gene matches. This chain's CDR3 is CATQASREGLETQYF. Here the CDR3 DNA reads TGTGCCACTCAAGCCTCCCGGGAGGGCCTAGAGACCCAGTACTTC.

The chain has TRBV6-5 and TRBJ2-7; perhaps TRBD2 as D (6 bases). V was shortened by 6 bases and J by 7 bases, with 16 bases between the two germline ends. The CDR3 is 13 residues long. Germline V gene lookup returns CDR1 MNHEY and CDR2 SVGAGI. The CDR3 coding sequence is TGTGCCAGCAGCGGCCGGGAGAGCCGGGAGCAGTACTTC. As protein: CASSGRESREQYF.

The DNA of the CDR3 is TGTGCCAGCAGCTTGGAACAGGCCTACGAGCAGTACTTC. Its translation is CASSLEQAYEQYF. This sequence joins TRBV5-4 and TRBJ2-7; possible D gene TRBD1, 5 bases. The CDR3 runs 13 residues. Germline CDR1 and CDR2: SGHNT and YYREEE (reference sequence). The ends were cut back, 0 bases at V and 2 bases at J, with 6 bases in the middle.

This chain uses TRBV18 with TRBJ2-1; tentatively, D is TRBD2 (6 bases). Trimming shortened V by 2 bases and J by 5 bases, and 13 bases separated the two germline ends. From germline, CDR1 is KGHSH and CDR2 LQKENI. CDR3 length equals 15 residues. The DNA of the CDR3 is TGTGCCAGCTCACCAACCGGGAGTAGGGACAATGAGCAGTTCTTC. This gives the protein CASSPTGSRDNEQFF.

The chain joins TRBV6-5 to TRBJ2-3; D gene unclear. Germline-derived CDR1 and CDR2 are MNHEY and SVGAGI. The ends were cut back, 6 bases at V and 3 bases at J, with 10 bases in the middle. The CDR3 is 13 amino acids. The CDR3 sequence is CASSPLRTDTQYF. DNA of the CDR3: TGTGCCAGCAGCCCTCTTCGAACAGATACGCAGTATTTT.

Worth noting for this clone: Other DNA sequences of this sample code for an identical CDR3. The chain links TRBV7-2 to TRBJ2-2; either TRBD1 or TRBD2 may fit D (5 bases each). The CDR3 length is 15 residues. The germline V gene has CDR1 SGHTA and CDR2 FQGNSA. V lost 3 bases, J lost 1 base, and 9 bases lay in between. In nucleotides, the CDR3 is TGTGCCAGCAGCTTGGGGGTCTTGAACACCGGGGAGCTGTTTTTT. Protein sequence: CASSLGVLNTGELFF.

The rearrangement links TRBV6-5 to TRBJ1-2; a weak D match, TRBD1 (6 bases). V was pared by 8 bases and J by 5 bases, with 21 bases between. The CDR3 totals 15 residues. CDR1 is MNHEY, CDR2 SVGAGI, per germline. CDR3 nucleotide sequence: TGTGCCAGCGGCCGGACAGAGATCACGCTTTATGGCTACACCTTC. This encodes CASGRTEITLYGYTF.

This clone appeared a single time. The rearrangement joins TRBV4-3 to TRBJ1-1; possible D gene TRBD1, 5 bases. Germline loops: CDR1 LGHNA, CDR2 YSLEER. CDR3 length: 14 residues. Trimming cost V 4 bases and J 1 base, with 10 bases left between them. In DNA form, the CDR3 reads TGCGCCAGCAGCCTAGGGGATGGGAACACTGAAGCTTTCTTT. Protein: CASSLGDGNTEAFF.

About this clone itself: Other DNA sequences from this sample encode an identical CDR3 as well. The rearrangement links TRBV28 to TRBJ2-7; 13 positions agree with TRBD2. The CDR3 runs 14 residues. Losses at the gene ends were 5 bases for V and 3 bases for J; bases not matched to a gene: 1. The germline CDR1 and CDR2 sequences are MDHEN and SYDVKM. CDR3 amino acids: CASSRLAGGYEQYF. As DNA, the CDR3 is TGTGCCAGCAGTCGACTAGCGGGGGGCTACGAGCAGTACTTC.

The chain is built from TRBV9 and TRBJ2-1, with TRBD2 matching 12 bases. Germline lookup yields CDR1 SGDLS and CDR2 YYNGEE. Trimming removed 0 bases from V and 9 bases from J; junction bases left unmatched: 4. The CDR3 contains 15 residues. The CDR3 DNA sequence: TGTGCCAGCAGCGTAGCTGGACTAGCGGGAACTGAGCAGTTCTTC. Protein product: CASSVAGLAGTEQFF.

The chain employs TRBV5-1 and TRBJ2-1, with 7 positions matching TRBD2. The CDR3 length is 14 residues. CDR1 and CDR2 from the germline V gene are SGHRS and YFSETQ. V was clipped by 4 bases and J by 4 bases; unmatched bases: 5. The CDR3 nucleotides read TGCGCCAGCAGCACTAGCGACTTATACAATGAGCAGTTCTTC. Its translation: CASSTSDLYNEQFF. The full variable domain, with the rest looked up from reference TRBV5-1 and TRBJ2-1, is KAGVTQTPRYLIKTRGQQVTLSCSPISGHRSVSWYQQTPGQGLQFLFEYFSETQRNKGNFPGRFSGRQFSNSRSEMNVSTLELGDSALYLCASSTSDLYNEQFFGPGTRLTVL.

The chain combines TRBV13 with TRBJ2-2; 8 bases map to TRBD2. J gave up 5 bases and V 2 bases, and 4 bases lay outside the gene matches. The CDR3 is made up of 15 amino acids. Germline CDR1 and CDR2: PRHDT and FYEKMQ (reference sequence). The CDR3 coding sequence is TGTGCCAGCAGCTTACGGGCTAGCGGGACCGGGGAGCTGTTTTTT. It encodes CASSLRASGTGELFF.

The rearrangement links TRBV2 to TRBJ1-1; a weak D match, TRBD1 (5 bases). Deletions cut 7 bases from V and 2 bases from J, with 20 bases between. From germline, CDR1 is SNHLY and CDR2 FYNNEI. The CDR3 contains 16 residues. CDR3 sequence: CASIRERGHRNTEAFF. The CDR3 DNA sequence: TGTGCCAGCATACGAGAGAGAGGACACCGAAACACTGAAGCTTTCTTT.

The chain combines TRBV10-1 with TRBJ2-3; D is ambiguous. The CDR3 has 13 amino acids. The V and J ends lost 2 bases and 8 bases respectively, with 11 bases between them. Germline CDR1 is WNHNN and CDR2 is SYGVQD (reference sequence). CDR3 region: CASSEAVGRTQYF. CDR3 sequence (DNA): TGCGCCAGCAGTGAGGCAGTCGGACGTACGCAGTATTTT.

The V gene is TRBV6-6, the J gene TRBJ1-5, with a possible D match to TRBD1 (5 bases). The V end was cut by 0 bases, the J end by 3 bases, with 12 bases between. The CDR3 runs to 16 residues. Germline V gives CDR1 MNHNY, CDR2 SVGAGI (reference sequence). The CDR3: CASSYSLQGHNQPQHF. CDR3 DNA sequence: TGTGCCAGCAGTTACTCTTTGCAGGGCCACAATCAGCCCCAGCATTTT.

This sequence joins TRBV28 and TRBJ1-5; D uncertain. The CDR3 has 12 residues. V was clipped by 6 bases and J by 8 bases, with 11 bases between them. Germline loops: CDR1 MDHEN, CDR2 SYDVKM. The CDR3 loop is CASRVPGKPQHF. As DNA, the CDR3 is TGTGCCAGCAGAGTCCCAGGTAAGCCCCAGCATTTT.

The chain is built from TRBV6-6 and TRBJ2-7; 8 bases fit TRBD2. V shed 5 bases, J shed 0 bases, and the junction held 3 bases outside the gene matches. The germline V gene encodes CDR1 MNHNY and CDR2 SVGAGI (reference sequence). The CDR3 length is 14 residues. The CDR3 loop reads CASSKRERSYEQYF. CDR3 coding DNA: TGTGCCAGCAGTAAGCGGGAGCGCTCCTACGAGCAGTACTTC.

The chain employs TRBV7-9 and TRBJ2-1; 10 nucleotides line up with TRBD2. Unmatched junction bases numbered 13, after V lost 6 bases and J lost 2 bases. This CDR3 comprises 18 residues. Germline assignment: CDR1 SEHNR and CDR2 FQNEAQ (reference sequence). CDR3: CASRLTALAGGPYNEQFF. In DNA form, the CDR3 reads TGTGCCAGCAGACTTACGGCTTTAGCGGGGGGCCCCTACAATGAGCAGTTCTTC. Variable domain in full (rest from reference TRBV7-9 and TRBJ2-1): DTGVSQNPRHKITKRGQNVTFRCDPISEHNRLYWYRQTLGQGPEFLTYFQNEAQLEKSRLLSDRFSAERPKGSFSTLEIQRTEQGDSAMYLCASRLTALAGGPYNEQFFGPGTRLTVL.

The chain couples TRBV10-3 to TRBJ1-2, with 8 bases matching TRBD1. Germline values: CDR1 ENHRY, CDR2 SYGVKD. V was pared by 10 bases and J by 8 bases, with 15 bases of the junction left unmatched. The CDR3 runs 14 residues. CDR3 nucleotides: TGTGCCACCACGCAGGGGGCTGGGGCAGGAGGCTACACCTTC. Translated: CATTQGAGAGGYTF.

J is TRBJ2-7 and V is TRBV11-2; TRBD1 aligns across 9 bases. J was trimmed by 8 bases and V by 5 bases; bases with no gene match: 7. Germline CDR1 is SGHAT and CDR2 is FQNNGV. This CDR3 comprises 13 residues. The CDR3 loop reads CASSKRQGVKQYF. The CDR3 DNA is TGTGCCAGCAGCAAAAGACAGGGGGTCAAGCAGTACTTC.

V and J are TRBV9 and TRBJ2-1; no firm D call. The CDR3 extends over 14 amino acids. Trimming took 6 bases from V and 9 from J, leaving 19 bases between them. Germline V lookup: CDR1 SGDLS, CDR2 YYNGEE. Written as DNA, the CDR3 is TGTGCCAGCACCCCGGCCTCCCGCCTGGGTGAGCAGTTCTTC. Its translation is CASTPASRLGEQFF. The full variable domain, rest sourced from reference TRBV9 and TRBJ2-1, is DSGVTQTPKHLITATGQRVTLRCSPRSGDLSVYWYQQSLDQGLQFLIQYYNGEERAKGNILERFSAQQFPDLHSELNLSSLELGDSALYFCASTPASRLGEQFFGPGTRLTVL.

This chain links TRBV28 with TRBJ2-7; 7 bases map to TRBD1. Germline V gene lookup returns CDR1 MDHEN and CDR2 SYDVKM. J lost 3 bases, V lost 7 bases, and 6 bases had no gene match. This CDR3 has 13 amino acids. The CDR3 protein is CASTQGQFYEQYF. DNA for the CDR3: TGTGCCAGCACACAGGGACAGTTCTACGAGCAGTACTTC. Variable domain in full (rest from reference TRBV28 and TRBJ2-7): DVKVTQSSRYLVKRTGEKVFLECVQDMDHENMFWYRQDPGLGLRLIYFSYDVKMKEKGDIPEGYSVSREKKERFSLILESASTNQTSMYLCASTQGQFYEQYFGPGTRLTVT.

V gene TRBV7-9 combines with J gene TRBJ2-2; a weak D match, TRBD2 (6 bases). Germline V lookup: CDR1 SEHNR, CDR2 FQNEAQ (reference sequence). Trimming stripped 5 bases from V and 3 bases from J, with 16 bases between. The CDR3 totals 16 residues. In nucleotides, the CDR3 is TGTGCCAGCAGCAGGCCGGGAGTTTTGTACACCGGGGAGCTGTTTTTT. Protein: CASSRPGVLYTGELFF.

CDR3 amino acids: CASSLARVLYF. The CDR3 DNA follows: TGTGCCAGCAGCTTAGCAAGGGTATTATACTTC. This chain connects TRBV7-2 to TRBJ2-5; no firm D call. With 0 bases removed from V and 14 bases from J, the gap between germline ends came to 10 bases. CDR3 length equals 11 residues. From germline, CDR1 is SGHTA and CDR2 FQGNSA.

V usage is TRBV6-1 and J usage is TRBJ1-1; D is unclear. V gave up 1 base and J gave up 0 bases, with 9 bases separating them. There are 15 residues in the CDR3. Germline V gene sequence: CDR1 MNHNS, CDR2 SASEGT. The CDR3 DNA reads TGTGCCAGCAGTGAAGTACCCGGGGTGAACACTGAAGCTTTCTTT. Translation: CASSEVPGVNTEAFF.

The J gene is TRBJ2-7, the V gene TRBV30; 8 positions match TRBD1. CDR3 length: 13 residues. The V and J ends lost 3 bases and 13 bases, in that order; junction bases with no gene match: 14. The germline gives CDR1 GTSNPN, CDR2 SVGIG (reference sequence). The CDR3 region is CAWRKGQGAGCYF. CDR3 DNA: TGTGCCTGGAGAAAGGGCCAGGGGGCTGGGTGCTACTTC.

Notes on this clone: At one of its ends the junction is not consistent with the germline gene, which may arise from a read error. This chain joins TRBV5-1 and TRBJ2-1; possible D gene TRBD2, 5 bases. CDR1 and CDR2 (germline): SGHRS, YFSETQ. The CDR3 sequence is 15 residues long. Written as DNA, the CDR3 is TGCGCCAGCAGATTGGACTGGCAGATATACAATGAGCAGTTCTTC. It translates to CASRLDWQIYNEQFF.